This TCR beta chain derives from a study of regulatory T cells in long-lasting Graves disease. Study results and caveats: Persistent-disease Graves' patients showed less TCR diversity than new cases.

In its sample, this clonotype was seen a few times. The antigen is undetermined. The time point here: persistent/refractory GD, antithyroid drugs over 5 years with positive TRAb. The TCR library was made from RNA extracted from PBMCs. Combining iRepertoire HTBI primers with Arm-PCR of CDR3 regions, the authors built TCR beta libraries. From the multiplex PCR reads, TCRdb called clonotypes with MiXCR, one entry per CDR3 protein. The table has about half a million distinct CDR3 sequences, roughly 23% seen once. The germline V gene has CDR1 SGHAT and CDR2 FQNNGV. This CDR3 comprises 14 residues. V was cut by 5 bases and J by 3 bases, with 10 bases left in between.

The sequences come from peripheral blood mononuclear cells (PBMCs), collected when the disease was refractory, from a patient treated with antithyroid drugs. The chain has TRBV11-2 and TRBJ2-2; D is unclear. This sequence was found in a female donor with Graves disease. This chain's CDR3 is CASSLDRYTGELFF. For the CDR3, the DNA is TGTGCCAGCAGCCTGGACCGTTACACCGGGGAGCTGTTTTTT.